Sequencing of this T cell receptor beta chain was carried out in a study of shared clonotypes between healthy human individuals. Study-wide background: A couple of women and a few men aged 18 to 49 served as donors.

Naive-designated CD8 cells lacked CD45RO, were positively enriched for CCR7, and omitted terminally differentiated effector memory CD45RA+ cells. Points on this clone: Its antigen remains unknown.

V was trimmed by 8 bases and J by 0 bases, leaving 8 bases between them. The CDR3 consists of 14 residues. The germline gives CDR1 MNHEY, CDR2 SMNVEV (reference sequence). Generated by immunoSEQ multiplex PCR, the TCRdb table keeps only in-frame clones and is missing some. The table has about 610,000 clones, around 96% seen once. Study-wide points: Only a few donors were included, so the genetic and exposure-history diversity represented was limited.

The sample consisted of naive CD8+ T cells sorted from blood. V usage is TRBV27 and J usage is TRBJ1-6, with D unclear. This TCR was sampled from a woman aged 30 to 39 in good health. The CDR3 DNA sequence: TGTGCCAGCGCCCTTAGCTCCTATAATTCACCCCTCCACTTT. Amino acids: CASALSSYNSPLHF.